Sequencing of this TCR beta chain was carried out in a study of cytomegalovirus exposure and HLA in healthy donors. Whole-study findings and limits: Accurate predictions that matched the HLA-A and HLA-B alleles of most subjects were reportedly made from TCR beta sequences.

The PCR was carried out with 60 Vbeta primers and 13 Jbeta primers. Using immunoSEQ multiplex PCR, the repertoire was profiled, and TCRdb retains in-frame clones only, with some absent. The data contain some 130,000 clones, roughly 74% of them singletons. The V and J ends lost 1 base and 6 bases, in that order; junction bases with no gene match: 7. The germline CDR1 and CDR2 sequences are SEHNR and FQNEAQ (reference sequence). The CDR3 totals 15 residues. Notes on this clone: Its antigen is unidentified.

The clonotype comes from a woman aged 50 to 60 in good health and CMV-seropositive. This rearrangement joins TRBV7-9 to TRBJ2-7; 9 bases agree with TRBD2. The sample taken for sequencing was PBMCs. The CDR3 loop reads CASSLVAGDPREQYF. The CDR3 DNA sequence: TGTGCCAGCAGCTTAGTAGCGGGGGACCCACGCGAGCAGTACTTC.